This record looks at one T cell receptor beta chain sequence and its context. Its antigen is unknown. Treatment specified: roughly ten-day PBMC culture with coronavirus spike peptide pools or control peptides (ViraFEST assay). Once peptide pools had expanded antigen-specific T cells, ViraFEST sequenced TCRs. This specimen comes from a study of vaccination and CD4 T cells after COVID-19. Study overall: Four females and six males made up the convalescents, two of whom were Hispanic. SARS-CoV-2, HCoV-NL63, HCoV-OC43 and HCoV-229E supplied the overlapping spike peptides used to stimulate cells.

The Oncomine TCR Beta short-read assay sequenced DNA from cultured CD4+ T cells. One entry per CDR3 protein results from TCRdb running MiXCR on the PCR reads. The profile covers about 17,000 distinct CDR3 sequences, with 56% appearing a single time and 8% to 10% taken by the ten largest. CDR1 is MDHEN and CDR2 is SYDVKM in the germline V gene. The ends were cut back, 2 bases at V and 11 bases at J, with 14 bases in the middle. The CDR3 totals 13 residues. The chain carries TRBV28 and TRBJ2-3, with D perhaps TRBD1 (5 bases). The clonotype was recovered from a human donor who had recovered from COVID-19. The sequenced material came from CD4+ T cells from blood, cultured in vitro. CDR3 sequence (DNA): TGTGCCAGCAGTTTACGACAGTCCCTGAGGCAGTATTTT. The encoded protein is CASSLRQSLRQYF.